Presented here are 13 T cell receptor beta chains from one specimen sequenced in a study of cytomegalovirus exposure and HLA in healthy donors listed by TCRdb under 2017. Preparation of the library involved the immunoSEQ multiplex PCR assay. A mixture of 60 forward primers for TCR Vbeta segments and 13 reverse primers for TCR Jbeta segments was used in the multiplex PCR. TCRdb provides this immuneACCESS table in a form limited to in-frame rearrangements. Some clones are lacking; in checked studies, under half of them reflect an unresolved V gene, and why the rest are absent is not known. The sample table on file contains 150,000 to 200,000 clones. The top ten hold approximately 6.9% of the sample. Sample: PBMCs. All receptors come from a man aged 25 to 40 in good health and CMV-seronegative.

The chain is built from TRBV30 and TRBJ1-6; TRBD1 might be the D (5 bases). The V gene's germline CDR1 is GTSNPN and CDR2 SVGIG (reference sequence). The CDR3 contains 15 residues. Trimming took 4 bases from V and 3 from J, leaving 13 bases between them. The CDR3 coding sequence is TGTGCCTGGACCCAGGGAGGACACTATAATTCACCCCTCCACTTT. It encodes CAWTQGGHYNSPLHF.

The chain links TRBV2 to TRBJ2-5; perhaps TRBD1 as D (5 bases). CDR3 length equals 14 residues. Trimming left V 6 bases short and J 1 base short, with 12 bases between. Germline V lookup: CDR1 SNHLY, CDR2 FYNNEI. This chain's CDR3 is CASRGRQTQETQYF. CDR3 sequence (DNA): TGTGCCAGCAGGGGGCGACAGACCCAAGAGACCCAGTACTTC.

V is TRBV5-1 and J is TRBJ2-5; TRBD1 matches at 7 bases. Germline V gene lookup returns CDR1 SGHRS and CDR2 YFSETQ. The CDR3 runs 15 residues. V was clipped by 4 bases and J by 3 bases; unmatched bases: 9. CDR3 amino acids: CASSHGDRDEETQYF. CDR3 nucleotides: TGCGCCAGCAGCCACGGCGACAGGGACGAAGAGACCCAGTACTTC.

Regarding this clone: The same CDR3 is also encoded by other DNA sequences in this sample. The CDR3 is CATSRDRGLNTEAFF. The CDR3 region has the DNA TGTGCCACCAGCAGAGACAGGGGGTTAAACACTGAAGCTTTCTTT. The chain combines TRBV15 with TRBJ1-1, with 7 bases identical to TRBD1. Germline CDR1 reads LNHNV; CDR2 reads YYDKDF (reference sequence). Trimming took 0 bases from V and 2 from J; bases not matched to a gene: 3. This CDR3 contains 15 residues.

The V call is TRBV4-2, the J call TRBJ2-7, with D possibly being TRBD1 (5 bases). Germline V gene sequence: CDR1 LGHNA, CDR2 YNFKEQ. The CDR3 sequence is 16 residues long. Trimming removed 3 bases from V and 0 bases from J, with 15 bases in between. The CDR3 region has the DNA TGTGCCAGCAGCCAGGAAACAGGACCCAGCTCCTACGAGCAGTACTTC. Amino acid sequence: CASSQETGPSSYEQYF.

As for this clone: One end of the junction varies from germline; a read error may be responsible. The rearrangement uses TRBV27 and TRBJ1-2, with D unclear. The germline CDR1 and CDR2 sequences are MNHEY and SMNVEV (reference sequence). The CDR3 contains 14 residues. CDR3 nucleotide sequence: TGTGCCAGCACTTTAGGGCGGGGAAGTGGCGGCTACACCTTC. Translating it yields CASTLGRGSGGYTF.

The rearrangement links TRBV7-8 to TRBJ1-4; 9 bases map to TRBD1. From germline, CDR1 is SGHVS and CDR2 FQNEAQ. The trim removed 3 bases at V and 6 bases at J, leaving 5 bases unmatched. The CDR3 extends over 15 amino acids. This CDR3 reads CASSFAGTGYEKLFF. CDR3 bases: TGTGCCAGCAGCTTCGCCGGGACAGGGTATGAAAAACTGTTTTTT. Variable domain in full (rest from reference TRBV7-8 and TRBJ1-4): GAGVSQSPRYKVAKRGQDVALRCDPISGHVSLFWYQQALGQGPEFLTYFQNEAQLDKSGLPSDRFFAERPEGSVSTLKIQRTQQEDSAVYLCASSFAGTGYEKLFFGSGTQLSVL.

This chain uses TRBV29-1 with TRBJ2-6, with a tentative D call TRBD1 (5 bases). Germline values: CDR1 SQVTM, CDR2 ANQGSEA. The length of the CDR3 is 16 residues. The V gene lost 6 bases and the J gene lost 0 bases, with 15 bases spanning the gap. CDR3 nucleotides: TGCAGCGTCCAGACAGACCTAGGCTCTGGGGCCAACGTCCTGACTTTC. Protein product: CSVQTDLGSGANVLTF.

The V call is TRBV30, the J call TRBJ1-2; D possibly corresponds to TRBD1 (5 bases). Germline loops: CDR1 GTSNPN, CDR2 SVGIG (reference sequence). The CDR3 contains 16 residues. V shed 3 bases and J shed 4 bases, with 21 bases lying between them. CDR3 DNA sequence: TGTGCCTGGAGCGCATGGGGGACTACCCATTCCTATGGCTACACCTTC. This encodes CAWSAWGTTHSYGYTF.

The V call is TRBV18, the J call TRBJ1-2; 9 nucleotides line up with TRBD1. Germline-derived CDR1 and CDR2 are KGHSH and LQKENI. The V gene end was trimmed by 3 bases and the J gene end by 3 bases; junction bases not matched to a gene: 8. This CDR3 spans 16 amino acids. CDR3 bases: TGTGCCAGCTCACCTCTCGGGACAGGGCTAGACTATGGCTACACCTTC. Protein: CASSPLGTGLDYGYTF.

The V call is TRBV27, the J call TRBJ2-3, with a possible D match to TRBD1 (5 bases). This CDR3 has 14 residues. Germline CDR1 reads MNHEY; CDR2 reads SMNVEV (reference sequence). V lost 2 bases and J 3 bases, leaving 9 bases between the germline ends. The CDR3 coding sequence is TGTGCCAGCAGTTTAAGGGGTAGTACAGATACGCAGTATTTT. Amino acid sequence: CASSLRGSTDTQYF.

V and J are TRBV29-1 and TRBJ2-1; 13 nucleotides match TRBD2. There are 16 residues in the CDR3. V was clipped by 0 bases and J by 6 bases; unmatched bases: 5. Germline CDR1 SQVTM, CDR2 ANQGSEA. Here the CDR3 reads CSVEDPGTSGINEQFF. DNA for the CDR3: TGCAGCGTTGAAGACCCCGGGACTAGCGGGATCAATGAGCAGTTCTTC.

The rearrangement joins TRBV7-9 to TRBJ2-1; TRBD2 matches 8 bases. Germline V lookup: CDR1 SEHNR, CDR2 FQNEAQ (reference sequence). The CDR3 spans 19 residues. Losses at the gene ends were 2 bases for V and 0 bases for J; bases not matched to a gene: 12. The CDR3 reads CASSLKRELHPSSYNEQFF. The CDR3 DNA reads TGTGCCAGCAGCTTAAAGCGGGAGCTCCACCCGAGCTCCTACAATGAGCAGTTCTTC.